These 25 T cell receptor beta chains were all obtained from the same sample, sequenced in a study of CD8 T cells in ankylosing spondylitis. TCRdb called the 5' RACE reads again in MiXCR, with one record for every CDR3 protein. This sample yields about 130,000 distinct CDR3 sequences, of which about 7% are seen a single time; roughly an eighth belongs to the top ten. The sample taken for sequencing was blood, either unsorted or a sorted T cell fraction (not recorded which). The receptors come from a female donor with ankylosing spondylitis or in good health (not recorded which).

This clonotype was observed at least ten times. The chain is built from TRBV6-1 and TRBJ2-7; 9 positions agree with TRBD1. The CDR3 has 15 amino acids. Looked up from germline, CDR1 is MNHNS and CDR2 is SASEGT. V was pared by 7 bases and J by 4 bases, with 11 bases of the junction left unmatched. The DNA for the CDR3 is TGTGCCAGCACCGTATCACAGGGGGCTCGGTACGAGCAGTACTTC. This codes for CASTVSQGARYEQYF.

This clonotype was counted at least ten times. The rearrangement links TRBV4-2 to TRBJ2-7; weak D call: TRBD2 (5 bases). Germline values: CDR1 LGHNA, CDR2 YNFKEQ. CDR3 size: 14 residues. The V end lost 3 bases, the J end lost 0 bases, and 9 bases lay between the germline ends. The CDR3 DNA sequence: TGTGCCAGCAGCCAGAGCGGTAGCTCCTACGAGCAGTACTTC. Amino acid sequence: CASSQSGSSYEQYF.

This clonotype occurred many times. The chain combines TRBV9 with TRBJ1-6; D possibly corresponds to TRBD1 (6 bases). Per germline, CDR1 SGDLS and CDR2 YYNGEE. V was shortened by 10 bases and J by 7 bases, with 15 bases between the two germline ends. The CDR3 spans 13 residues. The CDR3 here is CASGGAPNSPLHF. CDR3 sequence (DNA): TGTGCCTCCGGGGGGGCCCCGAATTCACCCCTCCACTTT.

This clonotype was detected many times. J is TRBJ2-2 and V is TRBV21-1; the table calls TRBD2, which could not be checked here. TRBV21-1 is tagged as a pseudogene. This CDR3 comprises 15 residues. The CDR3 nucleotides are TGTGCCAGCATCTACCGGGAAATAGCCCCCGGGGAGCTGTTTTTT. Its protein is CASIYREIAPGELFF.

This clonotype was seen more than once but under ten times. V and J are TRBV30 and TRBJ1-2; no clear D. Germline V gene sequence: CDR1 GTSNPN, CDR2 SVGIG (reference sequence). V lost 0 bases to trimming and J lost 2 bases, with 7 bases between them. The CDR3 is 13 amino acids. The CDR3 loop reads CAWSVGRNYGYTF. The CDR3 coding sequence is TGTGCCTGGAGTGTAGGCAGAAACTATGGCTACACCTTC.

CDR3 nucleotides: TGTGCCAGCAGCGAGGGGAGGGGAGGCTACACCTTC. Translated: CASSEGRGGYTF. The chain joins TRBV7-6 to TRBJ1-2; tentatively, D is TRBD1 (5 bases). The germline gives CDR1 SGHVS, CDR2 FNYEAQ. The CDR3 runs 12 residues. Trimming took 5 bases from V and 8 from J, leaving 12 bases between them.

The genes are TRBV11-2 and TRBJ2-5; the D gene is possibly TRBD1 (8 bases). This CDR3 region has 15 residues. Germline CDR1 is SGHAT and CDR2 is FQNNGV. Between the trimmed V and J ends, which lost 2 bases and 5 bases, there was a span of 15 bases. This CDR3 is CASSLMNRGGETQYF. For the CDR3, the DNA is TGTGCCAGCAGCTTAATGAACAGGGGGGGGGAGACCCAGTACTTC.

This clonotype has a count of ten or more. The V and J genes are TRBV10-1 and TRBJ2-7, with TRBD1 identical over 9 bases. Germline-derived CDR1 and CDR2 are WNHNN and SYGVQD (reference sequence). This CDR3 has 19 amino acids. V shed 6 bases, J shed 6 bases, and the junction held 24 bases outside the gene matches. CDR3 DNA: TGCGCCAGCAGCCGGGACAGGGAATGTCCTACTCCTGGACCCGGCGAGCAGTACTTC. Amino acid sequence: CASSRDRECPTPGPGEQYF.

Ten or more counts support this clonotype. The V and J genes are TRBV5-1 and TRBJ1-4, with D perhaps matching TRBD1 (6 bases). The germline V and J ends were trimmed by 4 bases and 2 bases, with 12 bases remaining between them. CDR3 length equals 15 residues. Germline V CDR1 and CDR2: SGHRS, YFSETQ. In DNA, the CDR3 is TGCGCCAGCAGCACGCGACAGGCGACTAATGAAAAACTGTTTTTT. As protein: CASSTRQATNEKLFF.

As regards this clonotype: A junction boundary mismatches the germline segment, possibly from a read error. V usage is TRBV7-2 and J usage is TRBJ2-1; D is undetermined. The CDR3 runs 15 residues. CDR1 is SGHTA and CDR2 is FQGNSA in the germline V gene. The CDR3 DNA is TGTGACAGCAGCTTAGAACCGCACTTCTACAATGAGCAGTTCTTC. Protein product: CDSSLEPHFYNEQFF. The variable domain in full, completed from reference TRBV7-2 and TRBJ2-1, reads GAGVSQSPSNKVTEKGKDVELRCDPISGHTALYWYRQSLGQGLEFLIYFQGNSAPDKSGLPSDRFSAERTGGSVSTLTIQRTQQEDSAVYLCDSSLEPHFYNEQFFGPGTRLTVL.

This clonotype was detected many times. This chain joins TRBV20-1 and TRBJ1-1; D possibly corresponds to TRBD1 (6 bases). This CDR3 region has 12 residues. Trimming removed 5 bases at V and 7 bases at J, with 14 bases between. Germline values: CDR1 DFQATT, CDR2 SNEGSKA (reference sequence). CDR3 region: CSARGGVGEAFF. In nucleotides, the CDR3 is TGCAGTGCTCGAGGGGGGGTAGGTGAAGCTTTCTTT.

In its sample, this clonotype was seen a few times. The chain joins TRBV11-1 to TRBJ2-7; 10 bases are a match to TRBD1. The CDR3 extends over 18 amino acids. V trimming: 3 bases; J trimming: 6 bases; junction bases outside the gene matches: 17. Germline V gene data show CDR1 as SGHAT and CDR2 as FQDESV (reference sequence). CDR3 nucleotides: TGTGCCAGCAGCTTCATGGGGACCGGGACAGGGGCCGTGGGCGAGCAGTACTTC. Protein: CASSFMGTGTGAVGEQYF. The whole variable domain, filled in from reference TRBV11-1 and TRBJ2-7, reads EAEVAQSPRYKITEKSQAVAFWCDPISGHATLYWYRQILGQGPELLVQFQDESVVDDSQLPKDRFSAERLKGVDSTLKIQPAELGDSAMYLCASSFMGTGTGAVGEQYFGPGTRLTVT.

This clonotype has a count of ten or more. This chain uses TRBV5-1 with TRBJ2-1; 11 bases agree with TRBD2. The length of the CDR3 is 16 residues. J was trimmed by 3 bases and V by 3 bases; bases with no gene match: 5. Germline lookup yields CDR1 SGHRS and CDR2 YFSETQ. The CDR3 nucleotides are TGCGCCAGCAGCTCCCAGGGACTAGCGGACTACAATGAGCAGTTCTTC. Translated, it gives CASSSQGLADYNEQFF.

This clonotype was detected a few times. The V and J genes are TRBV5-5 and TRBJ1-2; D might be TRBD1 (5 bases). V was trimmed by 4 bases and J by 4 bases, leaving 20 bases between them. The CDR3 covers 16 residues. Germline V gene lookup returns CDR1 SGHKS and CDR2 YYEKEE (reference sequence). CDR3 protein: CASSQGTVRPSYGYTF. The CDR3, as DNA: TGTGCCAGCAGCCAAGGGACTGTTCGGCCCAGCTATGGCTACACCTTC.

Many counts were recorded for this clonotype. V is TRBV5-1 and J is TRBJ2-2, with a weak D call TRBD1 (7 bases). V was clipped by 3 bases and J by 4 bases, with 22 bases between them. This CDR3 comprises 18 residues. The germline CDR1 and CDR2 sequences are SGHRS and YFSETQ. The CDR3 DNA reads TGCGCCAGCAGCTCAGGGACAGCGGGCCTCGGGGCCACCGGGGAGCTGTTTTTT. Translation gives CASSSGTAGLGATGELFF. Full variable domain (outside the CDR3, taken from reference TRBV5-1 and TRBJ2-2): KAGVTQTPRYLIKTRGQQVTLSCSPISGHRSVSWYQQTPGQGLQFLFEYFSETQRNKGNFPGRFSGRQFSNSRSEMNVSTLELGDSALYLCASSSGTAGLGATGELFFGEGSRLTVL.

The chain joins TRBV19 to TRBJ2-7, with TRBD1 matching over 10 bases. The J segment lost 6 bases and the V segment lost 4 bases, leaving 3 bases of the junction unmatched. The germline V gene encodes CDR1 LNHDA and CDR2 SQIVND (reference sequence). The CDR3 has 13 residues. The CDR3, as DNA: TGTGCCAGTAGTACGACAGGGGGCTTCGAGCAGTACTTC. Encoded protein: CASSTTGGFEQYF.

This clonotype was detected ten times or more. This chain links TRBV20-1 with TRBJ2-3; 10 positions match TRBD2. Unmatched junction bases numbered 9, after V lost 6 bases and J lost 6 bases. Germline CDR1 reads DFQATT; CDR2 reads SNEGSKA (reference sequence). The CDR3 runs 14 residues. The CDR3 loop reads CSATGTSVADTQYF. The CDR3 DNA reads as TGCAGTGCAACCGGGACTAGCGTTGCGGATACGCAGTATTTT.

In this sample, this clonotype turned up many times. This sequence joins TRBV7-9 and TRBJ1-6, with TRBD1 as a possible D gene (6 bases). The CDR3 has 15 amino acids. V was clipped by 4 bases and J by 7 bases, with 14 bases between them. The V gene's germline CDR1 is SEHNR and CDR2 FQNEAQ (reference sequence). DNA of the CDR3: TGTGCCAGCAGCTCCGAGACGGGGGGCAATTCACCCCTCCACTTT. It codes for CASSSETGGNSPLHF.

This clonotype has ten or more counts. V usage is TRBV4-3 and J usage is TRBJ2-1; a weak D match, TRBD2 (5 bases). Germline V CDR1 and CDR2: LGHNA, YSLEER. The CDR3 consists of 16 residues. Trimming took off 0 bases at V and 4 bases at J, with 13 bases between the two ends. The CDR3 nucleotides are TGCGCCAGCAGCCAAGAGTCGAGGCTAGCATACAATGAGCAGTTCTTC. Protein sequence: CASSQESRLAYNEQFF.

This clonotype has at least ten counts. The chain uses TRBV7-2 and TRBJ1-1; 9 nucleotides line up with TRBD1. The CDR3 is 15 amino acids. V lost 4 bases and J lost 0; bases outside the gene matches: 3. The V gene's germline CDR1 is SGHTA and CDR2 FQGNSA. CDR3: CASSSGTGMNTEAFF. The DNA for the CDR3 is TGTGCCAGCAGCTCTGGGACAGGGATGAACACTGAAGCTTTCTTT.

The sample holds many counts of this clonotype. A read error may account for a junction end that differs from germline. The genes are TRBV6-5 and TRBJ2-1, with D unresolved. Germline loops: CDR1 MNHEY, CDR2 SVGAGI. The CDR3 is made up of 11 amino acids. In DNA, the CDR3 is TGTGCCAGCAGCTCCTTCAATGAGCAGTTCTTC. Translating gives CASSSFNEQFF.

The sample holds many counts of this clonotype. V is TRBV29-1 and J is TRBJ2-6, with D tentatively TRBD1 or TRBD2 (6 bases each). CDR3 size: 14 residues. Germline values: CDR1 SQVTM, CDR2 ANQGSEA. Trimming cost V 5 bases and J 4 bases, with 12 bases left between them. For the CDR3, the DNA is TGCAGCGTTCAAAGGGGGGTAGGGGCCAACGTCCTGACTTTC. It codes for CSVQRGVGANVLTF.

This clonotype was detected ten times or more. This rearrangement joins TRBV20-1 to TRBJ2-1; 11 bases fit TRBD2. CDR1 and CDR2 (germline): DFQATT, SNEGSKA (reference sequence). This CDR3 contains 14 residues. Trimming cost V 3 bases and J 9 bases; bases outside gene matches: 7. The CDR3 reads CSASGLAGGGEQFF. The CDR3 DNA is TGCAGTGCTAGTGGCCTAGCGGGGGGCGGTGAGCAGTTCTTC.

This clonotype was recorded many times. The chain joins TRBV27 to TRBJ1-2; D is ambiguous. Trimming took off 5 bases at V and 5 bases at J, with 12 bases between the two ends. The CDR3 consists of 13 residues. Per the germline V gene, CDR1 is MNHEY and CDR2 is SMNVEV (reference sequence). Written as DNA, the CDR3 is TGTGCCAGCAGTCCTAGGGCCACTTATGGCTACACCTTC. It specifies CASSPRATYGYTF.

This clonotype has a handful of counts. CDR3 in DNA: TGCAGCGTGGGGATCTTGGCGGGCTCCTACGAGCAGTACTTC. Protein sequence: CSVGILAGSYEQYF. This chain connects TRBV29-1 to TRBJ2-7; TRBD2 is a possible D gene (5 bases). The CDR3 has 14 amino acids. Trimming took off 6 bases at V and 0 bases at J, with 15 bases between the two ends. The germline CDR1 and CDR2 sequences are SQVTM and ANQGSEA.